This TCR beta chain was obtained from a study of T cells in Graves' hyperthyroidism and ophthalmopathy. Study summary: Any treatment followed the collection of peripheral blood at initial diagnosis. Study results and caveats: Blood held most thyroid clonotypes expanded above 0.001 frequency. Ophthalmopathy was identified by the model a median around 6.9 months ahead of onset.

Amplification of TCR beta CDR3 regions was performed using RNA transcripts as template. Primed by the HTBI set, a first-round RT-PCR was run on the TCR CDR3. From the multiplex PCR reads, TCRdb called clonotypes with MiXCR, one entry per CDR3 protein. The sample consists of approximately 530,000 distinct CDR3 sequences, 20% of them appearing once. At least 3 on the Clinical Activity Score was recorded for ophthalmopathy patients, who also had NOSPECS grade at least 4 and duration under 3 months. On this clonotype itself: The antigen is unknown.

Germline CDR1 and CDR2: MDHEN and SYDVKM. The V end lost 6 bases, the J end lost 1 base, and 16 bases lay between the germline ends. The CDR3 contains 16 residues. The clonotype comes from a middle-aged man with Graves' ophthalmopathy. The sequencing input was blood. V usage is TRBV28 and J usage is TRBJ2-4, with D maybe TRBD1 (6 bases). In DNA, the CDR3 is TGTGCCAGCAGGGCATACAGGGTAGGGGCCAAAAACATTCAGTACTTC. It yields the protein CASRAYRVGAKNIQYF.